The clone carrying this T cell receptor beta chain was counted a few times. Its cognate antigen is unknown. The entry originates in a study of cytomegalovirus exposure and HLA in healthy donors. Study-level background: T cells numbering around 190 million yielded some 120 million unique TCR beta sequences in an earlier analysis.

Use of 60 Vbeta and 13 Jbeta primers characterized the PCR. Sequencing was performed with immunoSEQ multiplex PCR; in TCRdb, only in-frame clones are kept and a portion is missing. This sample yields 150,000 to 200,000 clones, of which around 62% are seen a single time; about 3.2% belongs to the top ten. General study points: A later analysis showed that HLA-associated TCR beta chains had undergone more clonal expansion than equally common others. The study put 150 to 200 TCR beta chains on its list as cytomegalovirus-associated.

Losses at the gene ends were 3 bases for V and 6 bases for J; bases not matched to a gene: 4. This CDR3 is built from 14 residues. CDR1 is KGHSH, CDR2 LQKENI, per germline. The chain is built from TRBV18 and TRBJ1-4; 7 bases are shared with TRBD1. Sequencing was performed on PBMCs. The sequence derives from a man aged 35-49 years in good health and CMV-seronegative. The CDR3 DNA follows: TGTGCCAGCTCACCCACAGGGGCGGATGAAAAACTGTTTTTT. This sequence encodes CASSPTGADEKLFF.